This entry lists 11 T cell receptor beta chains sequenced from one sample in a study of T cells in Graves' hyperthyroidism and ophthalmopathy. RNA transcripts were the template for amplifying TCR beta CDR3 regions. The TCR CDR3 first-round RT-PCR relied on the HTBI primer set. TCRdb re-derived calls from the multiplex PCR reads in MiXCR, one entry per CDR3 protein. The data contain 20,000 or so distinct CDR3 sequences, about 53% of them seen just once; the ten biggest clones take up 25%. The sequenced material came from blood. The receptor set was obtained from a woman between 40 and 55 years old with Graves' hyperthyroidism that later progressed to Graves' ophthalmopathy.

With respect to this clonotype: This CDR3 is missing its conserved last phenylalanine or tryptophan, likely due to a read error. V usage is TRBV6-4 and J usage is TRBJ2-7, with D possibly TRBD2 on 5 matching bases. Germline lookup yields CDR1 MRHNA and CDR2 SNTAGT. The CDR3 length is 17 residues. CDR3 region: CASSYKRTINQSYKQYL. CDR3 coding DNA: TGTGCCAGCAGTTATAAGCGGACCATAAATCAATCCTACAAGCAGTACCTC.

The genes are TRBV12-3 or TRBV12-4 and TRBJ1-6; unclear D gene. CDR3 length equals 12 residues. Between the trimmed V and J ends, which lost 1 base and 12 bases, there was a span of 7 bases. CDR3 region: CASSLEGLPLHF. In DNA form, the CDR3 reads TGTGCCAGCAGTTTAGAAGGCCTACCCCTCCACTTT.

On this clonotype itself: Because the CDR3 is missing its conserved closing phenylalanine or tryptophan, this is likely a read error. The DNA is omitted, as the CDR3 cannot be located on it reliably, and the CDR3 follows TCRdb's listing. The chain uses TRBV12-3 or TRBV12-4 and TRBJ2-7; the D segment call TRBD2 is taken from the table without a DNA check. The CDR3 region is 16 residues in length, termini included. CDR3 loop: CASSLGRGGPLLRAVL.

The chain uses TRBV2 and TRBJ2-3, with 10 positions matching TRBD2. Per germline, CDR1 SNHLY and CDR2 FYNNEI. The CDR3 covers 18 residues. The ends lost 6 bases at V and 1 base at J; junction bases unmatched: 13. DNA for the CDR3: TGTGCCAGCAGCCGCCCGGTGCGAGCGGGAGGGGGCACAGATACGCAGTATTTT. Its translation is CASSRPVRAGGGTDTQYF.

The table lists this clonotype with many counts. The CDR3 spells CASSLARFGGAYEQYF. The CDR3 DNA reads TGTGCCAGCAGCTTAGCTCGCTTCGGGGGAGCCTACGAGCAGTACTTC. This sequence joins TRBV11-1 and TRBJ2-7; possibly TRBD2 for D (6 bases). This CDR3 region has 16 residues. CDR1 and CDR2 (germline): SGHAT, FQDESV (reference sequence). Trimming pared 0 bases from V and 2 bases from J, leaving 14 bases between.

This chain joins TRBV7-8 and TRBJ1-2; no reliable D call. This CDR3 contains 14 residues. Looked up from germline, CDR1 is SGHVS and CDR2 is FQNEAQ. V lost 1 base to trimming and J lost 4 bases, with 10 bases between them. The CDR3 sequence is CASSLGGSLYGYTF. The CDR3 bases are TGTGCCAGCAGCTTAGGAGGCAGCCTCTATGGCTACACCTTC.

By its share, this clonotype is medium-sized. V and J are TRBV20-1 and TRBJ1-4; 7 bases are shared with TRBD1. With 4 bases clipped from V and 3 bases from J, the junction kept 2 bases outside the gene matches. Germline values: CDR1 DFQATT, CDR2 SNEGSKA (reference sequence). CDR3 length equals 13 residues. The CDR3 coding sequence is TGCAGTGCTACACAGGGGTCTAATGAAAAACTGTTTTTT. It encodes CSATQGSNEKLFF.

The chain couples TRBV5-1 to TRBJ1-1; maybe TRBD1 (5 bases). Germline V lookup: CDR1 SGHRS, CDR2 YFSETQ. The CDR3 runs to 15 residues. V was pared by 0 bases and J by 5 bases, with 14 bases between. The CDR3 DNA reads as TGCGCCAGCAGCTTGGCCCTTGGGGGGGGGACTGAAGCTTTCTTT. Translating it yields CASSLALGGGTEAFF. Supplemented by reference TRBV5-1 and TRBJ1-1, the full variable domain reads KAGVTQTPRYLIKTRGQQVTLSCSPISGHRSVSWYQQTPGQGLQFLFEYFSETQRNKGNFPGRFSGRQFSNSRSEMNVSTLELGDSALYLCASSLALGGGTEAFFGQGTRLTVV.

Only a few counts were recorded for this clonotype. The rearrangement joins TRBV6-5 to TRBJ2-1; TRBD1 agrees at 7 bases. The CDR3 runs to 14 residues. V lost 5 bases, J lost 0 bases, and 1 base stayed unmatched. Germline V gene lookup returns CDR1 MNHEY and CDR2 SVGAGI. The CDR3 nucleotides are TGTGCCAGCAGTACAGGGGTCTCCTACAATGAGCAGTTCTTC. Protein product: CASSTGVSYNEQFF.

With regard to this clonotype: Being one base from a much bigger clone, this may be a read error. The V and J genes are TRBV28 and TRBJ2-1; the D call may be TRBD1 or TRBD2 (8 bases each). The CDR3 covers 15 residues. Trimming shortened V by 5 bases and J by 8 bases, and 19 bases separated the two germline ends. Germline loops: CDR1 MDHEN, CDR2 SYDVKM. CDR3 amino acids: CASSTPRGRGDEQFF. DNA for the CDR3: TGTGCCAGCAGTACGCCCAGGGGGCGGGGGGATGAGCAGTTCTTC. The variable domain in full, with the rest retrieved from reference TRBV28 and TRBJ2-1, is DVKVTQSSRYLVKRTGEKVFLECVQDMDHENMFWYRQDPGLGLRLIYFSYDVKMKEKGDIPEGYSVSREKKERFSLILESASTNQTSMYLCASSTPRGRGDEQFFGPGTRLTVL.

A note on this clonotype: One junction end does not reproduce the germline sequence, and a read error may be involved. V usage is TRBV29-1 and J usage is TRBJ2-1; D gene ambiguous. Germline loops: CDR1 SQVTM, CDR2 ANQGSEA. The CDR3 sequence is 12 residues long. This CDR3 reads CCVSSGINEQFF. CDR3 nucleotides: TGCTGCGTTTCTAGTGGGATAAATGAGCAGTTCTTC.